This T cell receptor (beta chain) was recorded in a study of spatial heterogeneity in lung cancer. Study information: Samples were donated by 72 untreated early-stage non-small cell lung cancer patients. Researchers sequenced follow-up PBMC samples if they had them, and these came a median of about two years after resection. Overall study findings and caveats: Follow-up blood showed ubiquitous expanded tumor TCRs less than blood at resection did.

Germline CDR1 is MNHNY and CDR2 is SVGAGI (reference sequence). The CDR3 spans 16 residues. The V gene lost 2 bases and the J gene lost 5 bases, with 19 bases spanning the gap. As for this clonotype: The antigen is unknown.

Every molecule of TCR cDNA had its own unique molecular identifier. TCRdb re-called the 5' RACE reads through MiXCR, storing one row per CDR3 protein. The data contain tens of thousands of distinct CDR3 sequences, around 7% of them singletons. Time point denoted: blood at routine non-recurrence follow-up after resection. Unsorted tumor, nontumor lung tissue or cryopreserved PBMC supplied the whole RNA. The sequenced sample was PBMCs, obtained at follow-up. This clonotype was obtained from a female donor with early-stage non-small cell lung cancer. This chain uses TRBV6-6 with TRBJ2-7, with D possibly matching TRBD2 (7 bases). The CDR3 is CASSYPPRGALNEQYF. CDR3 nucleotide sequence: TGTGCCAGCAGTTACCCCCCCCGGGGGGCTCTAAACGAGCAGTACTTC.